Shown below are 6 T cell receptor beta chains from a single sample sequenced in a study of blood T cell repertoires in COVID-19. The assay was immunoSEQ multiplex PCR, and TCRdb's table has in-frame clones only and misses some. The sample records about 14,000 clones, approximately 72% being singletons. Source material: peripheral blood. These receptors were taken from a woman older than 75 with acute or convalescent COVID-19.

This clone was seen just once. V and J are TRBV9 and TRBJ1-2; TRBD1 is a possible D gene (5 bases). V was cut by 5 bases and J by 4 bases, with 9 bases left in between. Germline CDR1 reads SGDLS; CDR2 reads YYNGEE. The CDR3 has 12 amino acids. The CDR3: CASRAQGYGYTF. The CDR3 bases are TGTGCCAGCAGGGCTCAGGGCTATGGCTACACCTTC.

This clone has just one count. V gene TRBV5-6 combines with J gene TRBJ1-5; no reliable D call. V lost 6 bases and J 1 base, leaving 11 bases between the germline ends. Germline CDR1 SGHDT, CDR2 YYEEEE. The CDR3 loop spans 14 amino acids. The CDR3 DNA reads TGTGCCAGCACCGTTGTATTAAGCAATCAGCCCCAGCATTTT. Its translation: CASTVVLSNQPQHF.

This rearrangement joins TRBV12-3 or TRBV12-4 to TRBJ2-3; 7 nucleotides line up with TRBD2. The CDR3 is 13 residues long. V lost 5 bases to trimming and J lost 9 bases; unmatched junction nucleotides: 8. In DNA form, the CDR3 reads TGTGCCAGCAGTCCTAGGACGGGGGGAACGCAGTATTTT. Translated, it gives CASSPRTGGTQYF.

This clone showed up just once. The genes are TRBV10-3 and TRBJ2-2, with TRBD2 as a possible D gene (6 bases). The CDR3 has 14 amino acids. Per germline, CDR1 ENHRY and CDR2 SYGVKD. V was trimmed by 8 bases and J by 5 bases, leaving 15 bases between them. DNA for the CDR3: TGTGCCATCGGGCTGGGGGGAGGAACCGGGGAGCTGTTTTTT. This translates into CAIGLGGGTGELFF.

This chain links TRBV7-9 with TRBJ2-7; D might be TRBD2 (7 bases). CDR1 is SEHNR, CDR2 FQNEAQ, per germline (reference sequence). V was trimmed by 5 bases and J by 7 bases, leaving 18 bases between them. The CDR3 has 14 amino acids. CDR3 DNA sequence: TGTGCCAGCAGCCCCCCCGGGGGGCCGGGTGAGCAGTACTTC. The encoded protein is CASSPPGGPGEQYF.

V is TRBV4-3 and J is TRBJ2-7, with 7 bases that match TRBD2. Trimming at V came to 3 bases and at J to 1 base, leaving 6 bases not matched to a gene. In germline, CDR1 is LGHNA, CDR2 YSLEER. The CDR3 length is 15 residues. The CDR3 DNA is TGCGCCAGCAGCCATCTGTCGGGGGGTTCCTACGAGCAGTACTTC. Residues: CASSHLSGGSYEQYF.